A single sample is the source of the 18 T cell receptor beta chains below, sequenced in a study of naive and memory T cell subsets. An oligonucleotide containing a UMI was ligated to the 3' end of TCR cDNA. Amplification of ligated cDNA took four PCR rounds with SP2 and nested alpha and beta constant primers. From the 5' RACE reads, TCRdb called clonotypes with MiXCR, one entry per CDR3 protein. The sample records about 62,000 distinct CDR3 sequences, 6% to 8.5% being singletons. The receptors were sampled from a female donor in good health.

The chain recombines TRBV12-3 or TRBV12-4 with TRBJ2-1; no reliable D call. This CDR3 spans 14 amino acids. The V gene lost 7 bases and the J gene lost 0 bases, with 10 bases spanning the gap. The CDR3 is CASILGNSYNEQFF. The CDR3, as DNA: TGTGCCAGCATCCTGGGGAACTCCTACAATGAGCAGTTCTTC.

This clonotype has a count of ten or more. The chain carries TRBV9 and TRBJ1-2; 7 nucleotides match TRBD1. This CDR3 contains 16 residues. Trimming at V came to 3 bases and at J to 6 bases, leaving 14 bases not matched to a gene. Germline V lookup: CDR1 SGDLS, CDR2 YYNGEE. The CDR3 coding sequence is TGTGCCAGCAGCGGGCGGGCTGAGACAGGGATACATGGCTACACCTTC. This translates into CASSGRAETGIHGYTF. Together with reference TRBV9 and TRBJ1-2, the CDR3 gives the full variable domain: DSGVTQTPKHLITATGQRVTLRCSPRSGDLSVYWYQQSLDQGLQFLIQYYNGEERAKGNILERFSAQQFPDLHSELNLSSLELGDSALYFCASSGRAETGIHGYTFGSGTRLTVV.

The V and J genes are TRBV4-1 and TRBJ2-7; weak D call: TRBD1 (5 bases). Looked up from germline, CDR1 is MGHRA and CDR2 is YSYEKL. The CDR3 consists of 14 residues. The V gene lost 3 bases and the J gene lost 0 bases, with 9 bases spanning the gap. Here the CDR3 reads CASSQRTPSYEQYF. The CDR3 region has the DNA TGCGCCAGCAGCCAGCGGACACCCTCCTACGAGCAGTACTTC.

Many counts were recorded for this clonotype. The chain has TRBV7-3 and TRBJ2-1; TRBD2 matches 13 bases. CDR1 and CDR2 from the germline V gene are SGHTA and FQGTGA. The V gene end was trimmed by 3 bases and the J gene end by 0 bases; junction bases not matched to a gene: 5. The CDR3 runs 18 residues. The chain's CDR3 is CASSFTSGRVSSYNEQFF. For the CDR3, the DNA is TGTGCCAGCAGCTTTACTAGCGGGAGGGTGAGCTCCTACAATGAGCAGTTCTTC.

This clonotype has at least ten counts. The chain links TRBV4-1 to TRBJ2-1; D is ambiguous. CDR3 length: 13 amino acids. V lost 2 bases, J lost 3 bases, and 5 bases lay in between. Germline lookup yields CDR1 MGHRA and CDR2 YSYEKL. DNA for the CDR3: TGCGCCAGCAGCCAATTCCTCTACAATGAGCAGTTCTTC. This encodes CASSQFLYNEQFF.

This clonotype was seen more than once but under ten times. The chain carries TRBV27 and TRBJ1-4; D remains unclear. This CDR3 has 13 residues. Per germline, CDR1 MNHEY and CDR2 SMNVEV (reference sequence). V gave up 3 bases and J gave up 8 bases, with 10 bases separating them. CDR3 nucleotide sequence: TGTGCCAGCAGTTTTTCCAGAGCGGAAAAACTGTTTTTT. It codes for CASSFSRAEKLFF. Complete variable domain (other parts from reference TRBV27 and TRBJ1-4): EAQVTQNPRYLITVTGKKLTVTCSQNMNHEYMSWYRQDPGLGLRQIYYSMNVEVTDKGDVPEGYKVSRKEKRNFPLILESPSPNQTSLYFCASSFSRAEKLFFGSGTQLSVL.

The table lists this clonotype with many counts. The V and J genes are TRBV9 and TRBJ2-7, with a possible D match to TRBD1 (5 bases). V was clipped by 2 bases and J by 0 bases, with 12 bases between them. This CDR3 contains 15 residues. Germline V CDR1 and CDR2: SGDLS, YYNGEE. CDR3 sequence (DNA): TGTGCCAGCAGCGTCGGACACTCTTCCTCCTACGAGCAGTACTTC. It specifies CASSVGHSSSYEQYF.

Many counts were recorded for this clonotype. This chain links TRBV2 with TRBJ1-4; tentatively, D is TRBD1 (6 bases). The CDR3 has 14 residues. Germline values: CDR1 SNHLY, CDR2 FYNNEI. Deletions cut 4 bases from V and 4 bases from J, with 10 bases between. The CDR3 DNA reads TGTGCCAGCAGTGCTCGGACAGTTAATGAAAAACTGTTTTTT. As protein: CASSARTVNEKLFF.

The gene calls are TRBV7-9 and TRBJ2-1, with 9 bases aligning to TRBD1. The germline V gene has CDR1 SEHNR and CDR2 FQNEAQ (reference sequence). This CDR3 is built from 15 residues. V shed 3 bases, J shed 10 bases, and the junction held 10 bases outside the gene matches. Here the CDR3 DNA reads TGTGCCAGCAGCTTGGGACAGGGCGAGTTGGGAGAGCAGTTCTTC. This sequence encodes CASSLGQGELGEQFF.

This clonotype has just a few counts. The chain uses TRBV11-2 and TRBJ1-6, with 10 bases fitting TRBD1. Germline trimming cut 5 bases from V and 4 bases from J; bases unmatched to any gene: 11. The CDR3 runs 18 residues. The germline gives CDR1 SGHAT, CDR2 FQNNGV. The CDR3 nucleotides are TGTGCCAGCAGCCCTAGGTTCTCGGGACAGGGGTATAATTCACCCCTCCACTTT. Its protein product is CASSPRFSGQGYNSPLHF.

This clonotype turned up a few times. V usage is TRBV2 and J usage is TRBJ2-2; tentative D call: TRBD1 (5 bases). This CDR3 is built from 15 residues. The germline CDR1 and CDR2 sequences are SNHLY and FYNNEI. V shed 2 bases and J shed 3 bases, with 10 bases lying between them. The CDR3 DNA sequence: TGTGCCAGCAGTGAAAGGTCAGGGTACACCGGGGAGCTGTTTTTT. Translated: CASSERSGYTGELFF.

This clonotype was detected only a few times. This sequence joins TRBV19 and TRBJ2-1; tentatively, D is TRBD1 or TRBD2 (7 bases each). The CDR3 spans 15 residues. V was clipped by 7 bases and J by 8 bases, with 21 bases between them. Germline V lookup: CDR1 LNHDA, CDR2 SQIVND (reference sequence). CDR3 in DNA: TGTGCCAGTAAGCCCCTTGACAGGGCGGGGGATGAGCAGTTCTTC. Translated, it gives CASKPLDRAGDEQFF.

The chain combines TRBV12-3 or TRBV12-4 with TRBJ1-6; TRBD1 aligns across 9 bases. CDR3 length: 14 amino acids. Trimming at V came to 6 bases and at J to 7 bases, leaving 4 bases not matched to a gene. CDR3 region: CASRRDRENSPLHF. In nucleotides, the CDR3 is TGTGCCAGCAGGAGGGACAGGGAAAATTCACCCCTCCACTTT.

This clonotype occurred a few times. This sequence joins TRBV6-1 and TRBJ2-3, with D uncertain. From germline, CDR1 is MNHNS and CDR2 SASEGT. V shed 5 bases and J shed 1 base, with 10 bases lying between them. The length of the CDR3 is 14 residues. CDR3 coding DNA: TGTGCCAGCAGTCCGGGTCGCCGCACAGATACGCAGTATTTT. Its translation: CASSPGRRTDTQYF.

The chain is built from TRBV20-1 and TRBJ2-7, with 8 bases aligning to TRBD1. Trimming took 8 bases from V and 6 from J; bases not matched to a gene: 9. Per the germline V gene, CDR1 is DFQATT and CDR2 is SNEGSKA (reference sequence). The CDR3 totals 12 residues. CDR3 loop: CSTRDRFAEQYF. CDR3 DNA: TGCAGTACCCGGGACAGGTTTGCCGAGCAGTACTTC.

The chain links TRBV25-1 to TRBJ1-5, with D unclear. CDR3 size: 13 residues. V was clipped by 2 bases and J by 5 bases, with 7 bases between them. Germline V CDR1 and CDR2: MGHDK, SYGVNS. CDR3 nucleotides: TGTGCCAGCAGTGAAACGGATTATCAGCCCCAGCATTTT. Translation: CASSETDYQPQHF.

The chain couples TRBV29-1 to TRBJ2-2; D is unresolved. CDR1 is SQVTM, CDR2 ANQGSEA, per germline. Trimming shortened V by 7 bases and J by 1 base, and 13 bases separated the two germline ends. The CDR3 totals 14 residues. CDR3 protein: CSALAARNTGELFF. CDR3 DNA: TGCAGCGCCCTCGCGGCAAGGAACACCGGGGAGCTGTTTTTT.

This clonotype was observed many times. The rearrangement joins TRBV6-5 to TRBJ1-2; 8 bases map to TRBD1. CDR3 length: 17 amino acids. Germline CDR1 MNHEY, CDR2 SVGAGI. The J segment lost 4 bases and the V segment lost 0 bases, leaving 10 bases of the junction unmatched. The CDR3 DNA reads as TGTGCCAGCAGTTACTCGATCACAGGGGGAAGGAGCTATGGCTACACCTTC. It translates to CASSYSITGGRSYGYTF.